This TCR beta chain was obtained from a study of control samples from healthy donors and cancer patients. Trimming removed 3 bases at V and 11 bases at J, with 16 bases between. Germline-derived CDR1 and CDR2 are MNHEY and SVGEGT. The CDR3 has 13 amino acids. Sequencing used immunoSEQ multiplex PCR; TCRdb keeps in-frame clones, though not all of them. The sample records around 70,000 clones, more than 80% being singletons. The rearrangement joins TRBV6-2 or TRBV6-3 to TRBJ1-1; D gene uncertain. The sequenced sample was blood. The receptor's source is a man aged 55 to 70 in good health. The CDR3 loop reads CASSYQNPPRAFF. The CDR3, as DNA: TGTGCCAGCAGTTATCAGAATCCACCCCGGGCTTTCTTT.